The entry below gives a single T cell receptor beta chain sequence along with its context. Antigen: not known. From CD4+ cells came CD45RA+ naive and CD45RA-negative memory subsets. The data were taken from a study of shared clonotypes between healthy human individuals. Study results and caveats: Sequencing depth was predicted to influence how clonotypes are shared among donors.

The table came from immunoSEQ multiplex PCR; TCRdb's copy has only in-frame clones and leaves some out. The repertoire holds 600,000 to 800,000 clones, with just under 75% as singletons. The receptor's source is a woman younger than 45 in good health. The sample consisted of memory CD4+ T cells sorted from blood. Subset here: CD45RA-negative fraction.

The CDR3 protein is CASSLYGRGSSYNEQFF. CDR3 in DNA: TGTGCCAGCTCACTATACGGACGGGGAAGCTCCTACAATGAGCAGTTCTTC. The chain uses TRBV18 and TRBJ2-1; D is perhaps TRBD2 (5 bases). Between the trimmed V and J ends, which lost 4 bases and 0 bases, there was a span of 16 bases. Germline values: CDR1 KGHSH, CDR2 LQKENI. There are 17 residues in the CDR3.